These T cell receptor beta chains were read from a single sample in a study of cytomegalovirus exposure and HLA in healthy donors. Assay used: immunoSEQ multiplex PCR; TCRdb lists only in-frame clones, some missing. The table has some 120,000 clones, around two thirds seen once; the top ten hold more than 8%. The sample was PBMCs. The receptors were sampled from a middle-aged woman in good health and CMV-seropositive. The CDR3 runs from the conserved cysteine through the conserved F or W. Each record gives: D gene, V gene, CDR3 length, clone size, J gene, CDR3 DNA, CDR3 protein. D genes are given only for firm matches. Some rows have no size entry. The others give once, few or many, or a class for an expanded clone.

D: .; V: TRBV30; length: 13; size: .; J: TRBJ1-1; DNA: TGTACCTGGAGTAAGGGGCTCGACACTGAAGCTTTCTTT; CDR3: CTWSKGLDTEAFF
D: TRBD2; V: TRBV5-4; length: 15; size: .; J: TRBJ2-5; DNA: TGTGCCAGCAGCTATTCGAGCGGGAGGAAGGAGACCCAGTACTTC; CDR3: CASSYSSGRKETQYF
D: .; V: TRBV5-4; length: 15; size: .; J: TRBJ2-2; DNA: TGTGCCAGCAGCTTGGGAGAGACAGTTGTCGGGGAGCTGTTTTTT; CDR3: CASSLGETVVGELFF
D: .; V: TRBV18; length: 13; size: .; J: TRBJ1-4; DNA: TGTGCCAGCTCGCTTACAGGGAATGAAAAACTGTTTTTT; CDR3: CASSLTGNEKLFF
D: TRBD2; V: TRBV6-5; length: 15; size: .; J: TRBJ2-3; DNA: TGTGCCAGCGCTTGGACTAGCGGGAGGACAGATACGCAGTATTTT; CDR3: CASAWTSGRTDTQYF
D: .; V: TRBV27; length: 15; size: .; J: TRBJ2-5; DNA: TGTGCCAGCAGTTTGAGCGGGCACCGACGAGAGACCCAGTACTTC; CDR3: CASSLSGHRRETQYF
D: TRBD1; V: TRBV19; length: 16; size: .; J: TRBJ1-5; DNA: TGTGCCAGTAGTGTGACCGGGACAGGGGGCTATCAGCCCCAGCATTTT; CDR3: CASSVTGTGGYQPQHF
D: .; V: TRBV18; length: 15; size: .; J: TRBJ1-4; DNA: TGTGCCAGCTCATCCAACCAGGGCGACGGTGAAAAACTGTTTTTT; CDR3: CASSSNQGDGEKLFF
D: TRBD2; V: TRBV28; length: 15; size: .; J: TRBJ2-1; DNA: TGTGCCAGCAGTCCAATCGGACTAGCGAACAATGAGCAGTTCTTC; CDR3: CASSPIGLANNEQFF
D: .; V: TRBV21-1; length: 17; size: few; J: TRBJ1-5; DNA: TGTGCCAGCAGCACGCAACGTACAGGGGTTGGCAATCAGCCCCAGCATTTT; CDR3: CASSTQRTGVGNQPQHF
D: TRBD1; V: TRBV6-6; length: 16; size: once; J: TRBJ1-4; DNA: TGTGCCAGCAGTGGCGCAGACAGGGGGAGGAGTGAAAAACTGTTTTTT; CDR3: CASSGADRGRSEKLFF
D: .; V: TRBV5-1; length: 16; size: .; J: TRBJ2-3; DNA: TGCGCCAGCAGCTTGGAAGGGGGGGCCATGTCAGATACGCAGTATTTT; CDR3: CASSLEGGAMSDTQYF
D: TRBD2; V: TRBV4-2; length: 16; size: .; J: TRBJ2-1; DNA: TGTGCCAGCAGCCAAGACGGGACTAGCGGATACAATGAGCAGTTCTTC; CDR3: CASSQDGTSGYNEQFF
D: TRBD2; V: TRBV5-1; length: 15; size: .; J: TRBJ2-7; DNA: TGCGCCAGCAGCTTGGATTCTAGCGGCACCTACGAGCAGTACTTC; CDR3: CASSLDSSGTYEQYF
D: .; V: TRBV18; length: 16; size: .; J: TRBJ2-1; DNA: TGTGCCAGCTCACTATCCACCCCGCTGACTAGCAATGAGCAGTTCTTC; CDR3: CASSLSTPLTSNEQFF
D: TRBD1; V: TRBV19; length: 15; size: few; J: TRBJ1-4; DNA: TGTGCCAGTAGCCCAGACAGGGGGACTAATGAAAAACTGTTTTTT; CDR3: CASSPDRGTNEKLFF
D: TRBD2; V: TRBV19; length: 16; size: .; J: TRBJ2-1; DNA: TGTGCCAGTACCATTCATAGCGGGAGGGCACACAATGAGCAGTTCTTC; CDR3: CASTIHSGRAHNEQFF
D: TRBD1; V: TRBV2; length: 16; size: .; J: TRBJ1-5; DNA: TGTGCCAGCAGTAGATCACAGGGGAAGAGCAATCAGCCCCAGCATTTT; CDR3: CASSRSQGKSNQPQHF
D: TRBD1; V: TRBV27; length: 16; size: .; J: TRBJ2-7; DNA: TGTGCCAGCAGTTTGGTTTACAGGGGACCCCCCTACGAGCAGTACTTC; CDR3: CASSLVYRGPPYEQYF
D: TRBD2; V: TRBV11-2; length: 17; size: .; J: TRBJ2-7; DNA: TGTGCCAGCAGCCCAAGCCTCAGAAGCGGGAGGGCCTACGAGCAGTACTTC; CDR3: CASSPSLRSGRAYEQYF
D: .; V: TRBV7-9; length: 19; size: .; J: TRBJ2-6; DNA: TGTTCCAGCGAGGGGCCCGGTGGACAGCCTTTTACAGGGGCCAACGTCCTGACTTTC; CDR3: CSSEGPGGQPFTGANVLTF
D: .; V: TRBV27; length: 15; size: .; J: TRBJ1-2; DNA: TGTGCCAGCAGACCCCAGCTGGAGCCTAACTATGGCTACACCTTC; CDR3: CASRPQLEPNYGYTF
D: TRBD1; V: TRBV9; length: 15; size: .; J: TRBJ1-2; DNA: TGTGCCAGCAGCGCCGGGACAGCACTAGACTATGGCTACACCTTC; CDR3: CASSAGTALDYGYTF
D: .; V: TRBV25-1; length: 14; size: few; J: TRBJ2-6; DNA: TGTGCCAGCAGTGACAACTCTGGGGCCAACGTCCTGACTTTC; CDR3: CASSDNSGANVLTF
D: .; V: TRBV30; length: 12; size: .; J: TRBJ2-5; DNA: TGTGCCTGGAGTCCCCCTCGGGAGACCCAGTACTTC; CDR3: CAWSPPRETQYF
D: TRBD1; V: TRBV9; length: 14; size: .; J: TRBJ2-7; DNA: TGTGCCAGCAGCGTTCGGGACAGGCTGGGAGAGCAGTACTTC; CDR3: CASSVRDRLGEQYF
D: .; V: TRBV19; length: 13; size: .; J: TRBJ1-5; DNA: TGTGCCAGTCACTCGAACGGGGGACAGCCCCAGCATTTT; CDR3: CASHSNGGQPQHF
D: .; V: TRBV7-8; length: 14; size: .; J: TRBJ1-2; DNA: TGTGCCAGCAGCTTAATTCCGACAACACTTGGCTACACCTTC; CDR3: CASSLIPTTLGYTF
D: .; V: TRBV29-1; length: 10; size: .; J: TRBJ1-1; DNA: TGCAGCGTTGGCCTAAATGGAGCTTTCTTT; CDR3: CSVGLNGAFF
D: TRBD2; V: TRBV18; length: 14; size: .; J: TRBJ2-1; DNA: TGTGCCAGCTCACCCGTTAGTGGGAGGGATGAGCAGTTCTTC; CDR3: CASSPVSGRDEQFF
D: TRBD2; V: TRBV27; length: 14; size: few; J: TRBJ2-7; DNA: TGTGCCAGCAGTACCGAACTAGCGGCCTACGAGCAGTACTTC; CDR3: CASSTELAAYEQYF
D: .; V: TRBV11-3; length: 13; size: .; J: TRBJ2-7; DNA: TGTGCCAGCAGCTTGCACCCAGGCTACGAGCAGTACTTC; CDR3: CASSLHPGYEQYF
D: .; V: TRBV9; length: 16; size: .; J: TRBJ1-1; DNA: TGTGCCAGCACCAGTAGTGCCAGGACACCGAACACTGAAGCTTTCTTT; CDR3: CASTSSARTPNTEAFF
D: TRBD1; V: TRBV29-1; length: 14; size: .; J: TRBJ2-1; DNA: TGCAGCGTCAGAGGGGGACAGGATTACGGTGAGCAGTTCTTC; CDR3: CSVRGGQDYGEQFF
D: TRBD2; V: TRBV11-2; length: 13; size: few; J: TRBJ2-7; DNA: TGTGCCAGCAGCCCCGGACTAGCGGACGAGCAGTACTTC; CDR3: CASSPGLADEQYF
D: .; V: TRBV28; length: 15; size: few; J: TRBJ1-2; DNA: TGTGCCAGCAGTTTTGGTGGAGTTCAGGGCTATGGCTACACCTTC; CDR3: CASSFGGVQGYGYTF
D: .; V: TRBV7-6; length: 14; size: once; J: TRBJ2-5; DNA: TGTGCCAGCAGCTTATTGGGGGGAGGAGGAGAGCAGTACTTC; CDR3: CASSLLGGGGEQYF